These T cell receptor beta chains were read from a single sample in a study of blood T cell repertoires in COVID-19. Assay: immunoSEQ multiplex PCR; the TCRdb copy retains only in-frame clones and omits some. The sample holds more than 70,000 clones; over 75% are singletons and the top ten take 3.8%. The material sequenced was peripheral blood. Source of these receptors: a man in his fifties or sixties with acute or convalescent COVID-19. CDR3s include the opening cysteine and the closing phenylalanine or tryptophan. The D gene is left open where the match is weak. Some rows mark clone size as missing; the rest say once, few, many or name a class of expanded clone.

J: TRBJ1-4
V: TRBV4-1
size: once
D: .
DNA: TGCGCCAGCAGCCAAGAGTTGGCACGGGCTAATGAAAAACTGTTTTTT
CDR3: CASSQELARANEKLFF

J: TRBJ2-7
V: TRBV5-8
size: .
D: .
DNA: TGTGCCAGCAGCTTGGCGTGGGGCCAATCCTACGAGCAGTACTTC
CDR3: CASSLAWGQSYEQYF

J: TRBJ2-7
V: TRBV5-4
size: .
D: TRBD1
DNA: TGTGCCAGCAGCGCCGGACAGGTCGACATCTACGAGCAGTACTTC
CDR3: CASSAGQVDIYEQYF

J: TRBJ2-5
V: TRBV7-6
size: .
D: TRBD2
DNA: TGTGCCAGCAGCTCTAGCGGAAAGGTTGGGGAGACCCAGTACTTC
CDR3: CASSSSGKVGETQYF

J: TRBJ1-2
V: TRBV6-1
size: .
D: TRBD1
DNA: TGTGCCAGCAGTGAAGCGGGGACAGGGTGGGACTATGGCTACACCTTC
CDR3: CASSEAGTGWDYGYTF

J: TRBJ1-1
V: TRBV10-3
size: .
D: .
DNA: TGTGCATCGGGGAAGGGTGTGGCTGAAGCTTTCTTT
CDR3: CASGKGVAEAFF

J: TRBJ1-4
V: TRBV5-1
size: .
D: .
DNA: TGCGCCAGCAGCTTGGACGGGGAGCGGGAAAAACTGTTTTTT
CDR3: CASSLDGEREKLFF

J: TRBJ2-3
V: TRBV5-1
size: few
D: .
DNA: TGCGCCAGCAGCTTCGGACTGTACACAGATACGCAGTATTTT
CDR3: CASSFGLYTDTQYF

J: TRBJ2-1
V: TRBV5-1
size: few
D: TRBD2
DNA: TGCGCCAGCAGCCAGACTAGCGGGAGCGCCAATGAGCAGTTCTTC
CDR3: CASSQTSGSANEQFF

J: TRBJ1-1
V: TRBV6-4
size: .
D: TRBD1
DNA: TGTGCCAGCAGTGAAAATACAGGGGACACTGAAGCTTTCTTT
CDR3: CASSENTGDTEAFF

J: TRBJ1-2
V: TRBV5-6
size: .
D: TRBD1
DNA: TGTGCCAGCAGCTTAGACAGGGGGCAAGGCTACACCTTC
CDR3: CASSLDRGQGYTF

J: TRBJ1-6
V: TRBV19
size: .
D: .
DNA: TGTGCCAGTACCAGCGGGTTCTATAATTCACCCCTCCACTTT
CDR3: CASTSGFYNSPLHF